The present entry profiles one TCR beta chain with its context. Its cognate antigen has yet to be identified. Base qualities are not provided; no much larger clone lies one nucleotide away. Trimming takes 5 bases off V and 1 base off J; junction bases not matched to a gene: 7. Reading from cysteine to phenylalanine, the CDR3 counts 16 amino acids. Left in the record is the CDR3 DNA by itself, 48 bases read in frame from the first base. The sample belongs to a study of response to subunit inactivated influenza vaccine listed by TCRdb under 2018. About the study as a whole: Deep quantitative T cell receptor repertoire profiling was used in the study to track responses to a trivalent subunit inactivated influenza vaccine.

Broad study findings and their caveats: It was suggested by the authors that each seasonal influenza vaccination may recruit only a limited number of new T cells.

Receptor amplification or capture employed RT-PCR. Instrument used: Illumina HiSeq 2500. TCRdb itself trimmed the public reads at Q25 with fastp, ran MiXCR and retained productive beta chains. A single entry per CDR3 protein holds the most common genes and DNA from its merged rows. Present in this sample are 550,000 to 800,000 distinct CDR3 sequences, 15% to 18% of which were seen just once. Approximately 10% of the sample belongs to the ten largest clones. The sequence derives from a man in his fifties who received an inactivated influenza vaccine. Donor details come from another sample of the same person, matched by shared clones. Here the chain combines TRBV12-3 or TRBV12-4 and TRBJ2-2, with 7 central nucleotides matching TRBD2. The sequencing used PBMCs from blood, collected about 12 days after vaccination. The bases read TGTGCCAGCAGTGTGGGGAGGGTGGAGAACACCGGGGAGCTGTTTTTT. This codes for CASSVGRVENTGELFF.